The clone carrying this TCR beta chain was seen more than once but under ten times. No antigen is known for it. The sample comes from a study of vaccination effects on CD4 cells after COVID-19. Profiling relied on immunoSEQ multiplex PCR, and the TCRdb table lists in-frame clones only, not all of them. Here the sample spans tens of thousands of clones, around 68% being singletons. Using viral peptide pools, the ViraFEST assay grew out antigen-specific CD4+ T cells prior to sequencing. Isolation of CD4+ T cells took place after approximately 10 days of culture. Negative nucleocapsid antibody tests before and after vaccination confirmed no previous SARS-CoV-2 infection. Trimming took off 4 bases at V and 11 bases at J, with 10 bases between the two ends. The CDR3 totals 12 residues. Overall study results and limits: Clones arising from infection and from vaccination showed marked clonal contraction late after vaccination. Cross-reaction with common cold coronaviruses was seen in only 1 of 255 vaccine-induced clones from healthy vaccinees.

The chain recombines TRBV5-3 with TRBJ1-6; D remains ambiguous. TRBV5-3 is classed as an ORF, of uncertain function. The receptor comes from a human donor who received a COVID-19 vaccine. This sample comprised CD4+ T cells from PBMCs cultured with SARS-CoV-2 spike peptides, obtained before COVID-19 vaccination. CDR3 sequence reads: CARSRLCTPLHF. The CDR3 DNA is TGTGCCAGAAGCCGATTGTGCACACCCCTCCACTTT.